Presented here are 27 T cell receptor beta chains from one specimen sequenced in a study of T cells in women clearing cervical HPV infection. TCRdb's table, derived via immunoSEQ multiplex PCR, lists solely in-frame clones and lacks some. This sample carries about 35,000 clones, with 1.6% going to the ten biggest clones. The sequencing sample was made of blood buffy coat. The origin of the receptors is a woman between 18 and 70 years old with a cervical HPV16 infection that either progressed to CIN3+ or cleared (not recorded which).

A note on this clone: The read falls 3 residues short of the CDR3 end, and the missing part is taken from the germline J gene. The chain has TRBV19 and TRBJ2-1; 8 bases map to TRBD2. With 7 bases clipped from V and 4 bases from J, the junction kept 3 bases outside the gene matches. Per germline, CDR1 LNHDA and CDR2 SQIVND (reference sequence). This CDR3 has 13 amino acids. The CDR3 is CASNAGGYNEQFF. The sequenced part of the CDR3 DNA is TGTGCCAGTAACGCGGGAGGTTACAATGAG.

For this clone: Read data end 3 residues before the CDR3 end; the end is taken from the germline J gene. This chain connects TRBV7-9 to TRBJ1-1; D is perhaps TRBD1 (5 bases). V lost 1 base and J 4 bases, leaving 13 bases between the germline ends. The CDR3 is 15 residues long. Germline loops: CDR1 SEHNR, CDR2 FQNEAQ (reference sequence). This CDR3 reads CASSLGHRRPTEAFF. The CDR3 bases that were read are TGTGCCAGCAGCTTAGGGCACAGGAGGCCCACTGAA.

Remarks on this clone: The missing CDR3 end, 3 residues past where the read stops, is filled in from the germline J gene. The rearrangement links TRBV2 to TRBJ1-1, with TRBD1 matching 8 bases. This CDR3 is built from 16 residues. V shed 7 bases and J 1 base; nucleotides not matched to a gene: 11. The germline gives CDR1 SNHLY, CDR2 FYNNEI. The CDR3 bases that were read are TGTGCCAGCACCGCACCTCCAGGGACAGGGAACACTGAA. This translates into CASTAPPGTGNTE. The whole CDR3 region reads CASTAPPGTGNTEAFF.

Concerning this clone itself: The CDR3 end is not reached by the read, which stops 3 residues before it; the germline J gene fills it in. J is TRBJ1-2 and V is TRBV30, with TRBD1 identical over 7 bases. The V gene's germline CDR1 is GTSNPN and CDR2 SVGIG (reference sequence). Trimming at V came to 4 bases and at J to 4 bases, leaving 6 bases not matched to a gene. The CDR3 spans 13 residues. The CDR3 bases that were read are TGTGCCTGGAACCCAGGACAGGTCTATGGC. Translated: CAWNPGQVYG. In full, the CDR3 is CAWNPGQVYGYTF.

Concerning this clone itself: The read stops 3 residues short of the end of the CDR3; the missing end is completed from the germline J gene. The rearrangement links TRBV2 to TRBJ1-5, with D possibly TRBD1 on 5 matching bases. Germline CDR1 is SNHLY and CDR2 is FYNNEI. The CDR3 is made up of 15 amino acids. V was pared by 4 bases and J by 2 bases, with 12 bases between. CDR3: CASSGAGGGNQPQHF. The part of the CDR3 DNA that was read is TGTGCCAGCAGTGGGGCGGGGGGAGGCAATCAGCCC.

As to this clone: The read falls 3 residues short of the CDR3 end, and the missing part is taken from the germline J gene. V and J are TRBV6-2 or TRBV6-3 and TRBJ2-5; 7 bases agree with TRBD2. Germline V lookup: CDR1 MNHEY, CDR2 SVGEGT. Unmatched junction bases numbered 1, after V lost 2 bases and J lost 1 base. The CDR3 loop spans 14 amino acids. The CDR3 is CASSYGGGQETQYF. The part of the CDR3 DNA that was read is TGTGCCAGCAGTTACGGGGGGGGCCAAGAGACC.

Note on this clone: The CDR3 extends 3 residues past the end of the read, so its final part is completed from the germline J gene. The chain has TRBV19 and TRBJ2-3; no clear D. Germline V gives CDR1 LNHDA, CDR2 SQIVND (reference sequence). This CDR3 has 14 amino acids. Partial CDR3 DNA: TGTGCCAGTAGTATAGGGGCAGGCCTTAGGGCG. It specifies CASSIGAGLRA. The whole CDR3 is CASSIGAGLRAQYF.

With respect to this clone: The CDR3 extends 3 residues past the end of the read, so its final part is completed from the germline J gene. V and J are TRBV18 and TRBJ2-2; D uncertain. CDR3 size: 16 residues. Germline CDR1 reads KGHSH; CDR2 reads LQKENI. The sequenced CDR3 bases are TGTGCCAGCTCACCAATCGAGAGCTCCTATAATTCACCG. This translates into CASSPIESSYNSP. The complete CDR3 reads CASSPIESSYNSPLFF.

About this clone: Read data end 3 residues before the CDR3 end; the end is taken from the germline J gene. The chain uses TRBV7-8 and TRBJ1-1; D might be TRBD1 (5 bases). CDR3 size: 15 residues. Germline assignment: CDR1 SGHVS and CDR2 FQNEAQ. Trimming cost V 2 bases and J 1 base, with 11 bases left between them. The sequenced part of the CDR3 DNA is TGTGCCAGCAGCTTAATACAGGTTCAGAACACTGAA. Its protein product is CASSLIQVQNTE. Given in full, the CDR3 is CASSLIQVQNTEAFF.

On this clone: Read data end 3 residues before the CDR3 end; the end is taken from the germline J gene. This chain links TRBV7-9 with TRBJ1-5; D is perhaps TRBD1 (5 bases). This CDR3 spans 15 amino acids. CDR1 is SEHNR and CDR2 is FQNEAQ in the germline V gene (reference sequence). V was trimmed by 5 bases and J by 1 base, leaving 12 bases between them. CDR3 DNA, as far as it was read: TGTGCCAGCAGCCCTGGGGGGAGAAGCAATCAGCCC. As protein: CASSPGGRSNQP. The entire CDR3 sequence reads CASSPGGRSNQPQHF.

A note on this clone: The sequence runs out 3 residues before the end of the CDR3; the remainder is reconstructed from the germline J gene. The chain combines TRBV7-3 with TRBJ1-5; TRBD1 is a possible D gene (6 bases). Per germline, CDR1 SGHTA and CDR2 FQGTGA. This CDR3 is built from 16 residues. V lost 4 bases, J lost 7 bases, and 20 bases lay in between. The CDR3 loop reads CASSYGGRGTCQPQHF. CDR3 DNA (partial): TGTGCCAGCAGCTATGGTGGCAGGGGCACGTGCCAGCCC.

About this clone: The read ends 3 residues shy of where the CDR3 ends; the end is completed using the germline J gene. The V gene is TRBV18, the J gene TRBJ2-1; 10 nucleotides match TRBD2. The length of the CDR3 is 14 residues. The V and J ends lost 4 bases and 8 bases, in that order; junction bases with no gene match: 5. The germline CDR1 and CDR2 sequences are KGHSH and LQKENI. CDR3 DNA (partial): TGTGCCAGCTCACGAGGGACTAGCGCGTATGAG. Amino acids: CASSRGTSAYE. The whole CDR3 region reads CASSRGTSAYEQFF.

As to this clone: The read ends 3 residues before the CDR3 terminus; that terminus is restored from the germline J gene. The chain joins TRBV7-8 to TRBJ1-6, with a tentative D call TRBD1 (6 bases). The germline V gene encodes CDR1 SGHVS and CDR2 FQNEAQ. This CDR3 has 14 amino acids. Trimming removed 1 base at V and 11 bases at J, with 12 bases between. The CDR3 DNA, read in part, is TGTGCCAGCAGCTTAGTACAGGGTAGGGCACCC. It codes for CASSLVQGRAP. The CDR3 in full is CASSLVQGRAPLHF.

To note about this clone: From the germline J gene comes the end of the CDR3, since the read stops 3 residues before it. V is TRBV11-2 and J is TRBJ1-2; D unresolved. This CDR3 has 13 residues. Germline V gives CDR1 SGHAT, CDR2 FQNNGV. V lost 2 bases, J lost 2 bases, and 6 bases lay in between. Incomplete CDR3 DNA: TGTGCCAGCAGCTTAACAGAGAACTATGGC. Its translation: CASSLTENYG. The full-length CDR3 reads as CASSLTENYGYTF.

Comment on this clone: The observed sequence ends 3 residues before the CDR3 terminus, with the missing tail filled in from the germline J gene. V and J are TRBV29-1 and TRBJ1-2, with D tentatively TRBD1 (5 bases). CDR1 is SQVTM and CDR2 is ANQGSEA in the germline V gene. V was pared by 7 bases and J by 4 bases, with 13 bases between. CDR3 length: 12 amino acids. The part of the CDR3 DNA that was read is TGCAGCGCCGAGAACCAGGGCTATGGC. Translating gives CSAENQGYG. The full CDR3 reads CSAENQGYGYTF.

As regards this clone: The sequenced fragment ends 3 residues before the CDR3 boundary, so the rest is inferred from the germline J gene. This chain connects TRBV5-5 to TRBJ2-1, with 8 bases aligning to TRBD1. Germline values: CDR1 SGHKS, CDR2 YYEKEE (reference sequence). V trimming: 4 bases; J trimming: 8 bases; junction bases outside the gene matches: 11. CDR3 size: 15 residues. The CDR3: CASSPDRVHSDEQFF. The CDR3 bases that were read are TGTGCCAGCAGCCCGGACAGGGTTCATTCCGATGAG.

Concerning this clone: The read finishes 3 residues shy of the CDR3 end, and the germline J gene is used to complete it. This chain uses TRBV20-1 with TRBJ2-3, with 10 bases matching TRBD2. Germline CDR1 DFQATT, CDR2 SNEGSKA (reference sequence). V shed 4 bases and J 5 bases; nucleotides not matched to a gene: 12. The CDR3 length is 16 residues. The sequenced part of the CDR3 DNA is TGCAGTGCTACCCCCCGGGGGAGACTAGCGGGAGATACG. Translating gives CSATPRGRLAGDT. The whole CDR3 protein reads CSATPRGRLAGDTQYF.

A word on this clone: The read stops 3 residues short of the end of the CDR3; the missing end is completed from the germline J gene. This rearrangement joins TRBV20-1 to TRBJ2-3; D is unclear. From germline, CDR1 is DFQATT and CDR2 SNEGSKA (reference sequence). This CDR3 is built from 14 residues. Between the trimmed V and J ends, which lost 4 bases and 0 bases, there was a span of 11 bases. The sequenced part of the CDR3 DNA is TGCAGTGCTAAAGGGCTAACCAGCACAGATACG. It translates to CSAKGLTSTDT. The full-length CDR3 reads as CSAKGLTSTDTQYF.

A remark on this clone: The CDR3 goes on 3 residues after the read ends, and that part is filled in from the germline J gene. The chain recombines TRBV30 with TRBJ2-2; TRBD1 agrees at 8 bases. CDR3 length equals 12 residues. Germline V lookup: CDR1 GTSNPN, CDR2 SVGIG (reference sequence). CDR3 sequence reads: CAWTRTGSKLFF. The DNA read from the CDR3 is TGTGCCTGGACTCGGACAGGGAGCAAG.

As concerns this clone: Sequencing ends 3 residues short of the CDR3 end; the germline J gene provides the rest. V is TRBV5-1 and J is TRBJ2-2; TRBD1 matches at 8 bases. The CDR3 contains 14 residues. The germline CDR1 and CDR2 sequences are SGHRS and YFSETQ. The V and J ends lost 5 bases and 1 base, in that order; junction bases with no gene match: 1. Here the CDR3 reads CASRGTGNTGELFF. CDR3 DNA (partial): TGCGCCAGCAGGGGGACAGGGAACACCGGGGAG.

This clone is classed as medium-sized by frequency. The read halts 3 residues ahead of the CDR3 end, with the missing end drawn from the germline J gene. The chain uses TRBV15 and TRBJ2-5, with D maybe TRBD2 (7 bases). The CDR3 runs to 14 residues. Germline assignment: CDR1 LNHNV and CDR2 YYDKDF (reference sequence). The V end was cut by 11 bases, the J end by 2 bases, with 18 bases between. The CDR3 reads CAAGEGVGQETQYF. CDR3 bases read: TGTGCCGCAGGGGAGGGTGTAGGTCAAGAGACC.

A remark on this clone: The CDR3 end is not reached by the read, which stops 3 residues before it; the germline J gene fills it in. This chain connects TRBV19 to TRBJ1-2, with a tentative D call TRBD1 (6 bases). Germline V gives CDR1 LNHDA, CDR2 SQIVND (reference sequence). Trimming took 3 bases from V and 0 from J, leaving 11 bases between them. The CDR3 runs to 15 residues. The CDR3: CASSMAGAPNYGYTF. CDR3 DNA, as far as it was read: TGTGCCAGTAGTATGGCAGGGGCACCTAACTATGGC.

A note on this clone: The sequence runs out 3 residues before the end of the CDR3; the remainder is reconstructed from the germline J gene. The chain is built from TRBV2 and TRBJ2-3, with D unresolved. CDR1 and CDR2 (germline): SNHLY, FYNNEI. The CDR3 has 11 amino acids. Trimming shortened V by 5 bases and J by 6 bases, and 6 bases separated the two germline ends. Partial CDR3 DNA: TGTGCCAGCAGTTCAGCGGATACG. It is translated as CASSSADT. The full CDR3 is CASSSADTQYF.

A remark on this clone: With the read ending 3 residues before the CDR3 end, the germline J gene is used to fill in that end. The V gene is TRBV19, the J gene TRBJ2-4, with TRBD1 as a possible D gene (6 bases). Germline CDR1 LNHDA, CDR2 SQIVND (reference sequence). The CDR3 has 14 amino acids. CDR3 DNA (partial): TGTGCCAGTAGATCCCACAGGGTTGGATATGGT. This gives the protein CASRSHRVGYG. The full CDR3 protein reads CASRSHRVGYGQYF.

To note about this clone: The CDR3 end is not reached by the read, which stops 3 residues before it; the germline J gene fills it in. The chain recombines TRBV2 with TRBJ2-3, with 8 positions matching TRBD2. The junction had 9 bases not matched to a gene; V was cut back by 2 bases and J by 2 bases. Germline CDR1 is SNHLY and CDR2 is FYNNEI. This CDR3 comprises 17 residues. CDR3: CASSELSAGGNTDTQYF. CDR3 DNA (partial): TGTGCCAGCAGTGAACTCTCGGCGGGGGGTAACACAGATACG.

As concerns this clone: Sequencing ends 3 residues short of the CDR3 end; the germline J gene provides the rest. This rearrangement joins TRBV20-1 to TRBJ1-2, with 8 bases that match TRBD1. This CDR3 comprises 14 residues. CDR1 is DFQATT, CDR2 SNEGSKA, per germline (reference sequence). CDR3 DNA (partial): TGCAGTGCTAGTGGGGAACAACCAGGGGGCGGC. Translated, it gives CSASGEQPGGG. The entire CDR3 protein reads CSASGEQPGGGYTF.

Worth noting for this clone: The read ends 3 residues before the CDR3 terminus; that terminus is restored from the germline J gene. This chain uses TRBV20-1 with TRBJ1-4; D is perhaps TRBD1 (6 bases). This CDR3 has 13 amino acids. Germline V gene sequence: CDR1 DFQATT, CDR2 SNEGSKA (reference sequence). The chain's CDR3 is CSVTGNINSPLFF. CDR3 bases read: TGCAGTGTAACAGGGAATATTAATTCACCA.